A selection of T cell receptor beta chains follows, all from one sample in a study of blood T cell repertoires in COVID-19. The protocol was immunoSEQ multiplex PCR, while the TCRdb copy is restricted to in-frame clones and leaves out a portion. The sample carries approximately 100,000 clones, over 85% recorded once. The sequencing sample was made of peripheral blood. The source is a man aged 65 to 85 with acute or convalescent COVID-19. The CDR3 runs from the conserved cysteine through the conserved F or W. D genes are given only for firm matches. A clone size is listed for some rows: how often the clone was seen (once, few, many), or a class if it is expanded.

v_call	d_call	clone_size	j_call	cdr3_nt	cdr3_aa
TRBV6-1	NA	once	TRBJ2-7	TGTGCCAGCAGTGACCCAGGGGCCGGAACCTACGAGCAGTACTTC	CASSDPGAGTYEQYF
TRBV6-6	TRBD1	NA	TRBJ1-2	TGTGCCAGCAGTTCCCGGGACAGGGGATATGGCTACACCTTC	CASSSRDRGYGYTF
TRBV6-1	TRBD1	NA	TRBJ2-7	TGTGCCAGCAGTGAAGCGCCCGCGGACAGGGGGATAAAGAACGAGCAGTACTTC	CASSEAPADRGIKNEQYF
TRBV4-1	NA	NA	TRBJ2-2	TGCGCCAGCAGCCAAGAAGGGGTCACCGGGGAGCTGTTTTTT	CASSQEGVTGELFF
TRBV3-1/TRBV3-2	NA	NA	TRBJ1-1	TGTGCCAGCAGCCAGAGGGCTGAAGCTTTCTTT	CASSQRAEAFF
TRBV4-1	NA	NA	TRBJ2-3	TGCGCCAGCAGCGGCTTCACAGATACGCAGTATTTT	CASSGFTDTQYF
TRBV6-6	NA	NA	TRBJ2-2	TGTGCCAGCAGGTGGGGGGGCACGAACACCGGGGAGCTGTTTTTT	CASRWGGTNTGELFF
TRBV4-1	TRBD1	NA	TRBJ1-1	TGCGCCAGCAGCGGAACCGGGACAGGTAGAACTGAAGCTTTCTTT	CASSGTGTGRTEAFF
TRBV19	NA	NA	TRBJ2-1	TGTGCCAGTAAGAGAGACAGGAATCCCAATGAGCAGTTCTTC	CASKRDRNPNEQFF
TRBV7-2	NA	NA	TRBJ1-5	TGTGCCAGCAGCTCCCAGGGGCAAAATAGCAATCAGCCCCAGCATTTT	CASSSQGQNSNQPQHF